This TCR beta chain was sequenced for a study of tumor-infiltrating lymphocytes in primary liver carcinoma. Findings of the study overall: Lesser overlap characterized tumor-adjacent and tumor-blood pairs relative to tumor region pairs.

Co-extracted RNA and DNA came from approximately 20-30 mg of unsorted bulk tissue. The patients presented with primary liver carcinoma, which was managed through surgical resection. Five distinct regions per tumor were sampled. Viable tumor cell content exceeded 75% in every tumor sample. CDR3 length: 16 residues. CDR1 MNHEY and CDR2 SVGEGT come from the germline V gene. Of note for this clonotype: The antigen is undetermined. An end of the junction differs from the germline gene, which may be a read error.

Synthesis of TCR beta cDNA was carried out from 500 ng total RNA with a constant-region primer. Library construction for TCR beta comprised three nested multiplex PCR rounds performed with slightly modified ARM-PCR. TRBV1-TRBV30 forward and Cbeta reverse primers drove the first two roughly 10-cycle rounds. From the multiplex PCR reads, TCRdb called clonotypes with MiXCR, one entry per CDR3 protein. The data show under 130,000 distinct CDR3 sequences, roughly 85% seen once. The chain combines TRBV6-2 or TRBV6-3 with TRBJ2-3; no reliable D call. Sequenced input: liver tumor tissue from sampling region 3. Subset given: tumor region T3, left-lateral pole. The receptor was derived from a man aged 40-49 years with primary liver carcinoma and hepatitis B virus infection. CDR3 sequence reads: CANSYGVSRSEDTQYF. CDR3 nucleotide sequence: TGTGCCAACAGTTATGGGGTGTCCAGGAGTGAAGATACGCAGTATTTT.